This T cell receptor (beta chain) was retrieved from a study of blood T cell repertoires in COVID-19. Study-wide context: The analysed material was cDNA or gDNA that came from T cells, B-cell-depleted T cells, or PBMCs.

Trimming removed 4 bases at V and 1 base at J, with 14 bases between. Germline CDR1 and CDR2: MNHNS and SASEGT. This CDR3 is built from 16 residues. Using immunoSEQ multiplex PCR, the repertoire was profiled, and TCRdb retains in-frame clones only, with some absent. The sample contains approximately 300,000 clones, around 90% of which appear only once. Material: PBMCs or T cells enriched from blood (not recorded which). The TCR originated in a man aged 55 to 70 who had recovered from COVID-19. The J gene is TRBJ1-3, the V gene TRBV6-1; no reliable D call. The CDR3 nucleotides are TGTGCCAGCAGTGTCATAGAACAGTTATCTGGAAACACCATATATTTT. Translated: CASSVIEQLSGNTIYF.